The 26 T cell receptor beta chains given below trace back to one sample, sequenced in a study of shared clonotypes between healthy human individuals. Measured with immunoSEQ multiplex PCR; TCRdb has only the in-frame clones, and not every one. The sample has approximately 2.1 million clones, over 90% seen once; the top ten hold 0.39%. The material sequenced was naive CD4+ T cells from PBMCs. Noted subset: CD45RA+ positively selected. These TCRs come from a man between 18 and 35 years old in good health. Some clones in this sample may be carry-over from other donors' samples.

V is TRBV10-1 and J is TRBJ2-3, with D maybe TRBD2 (6 bases). Germline V gives CDR1 WNHNN, CDR2 SYGVQD (reference sequence). V was pared by 3 bases and J by 0 bases, with 10 bases between. CDR3 length equals 15 residues. CDR3 residues: CASSDVGTSTDTQYF. For the CDR3, the DNA is TGCGCCAGCAGTGATGTGGGGACTAGCACAGATACGCAGTATTTT.

J is TRBJ2-4 and V is TRBV4-1; a weak D match, TRBD2 (5 bases). Germline CDR1 reads MGHRA; CDR2 reads YSYEKL. The CDR3 spans 20 residues. V gave up 1 base and J gave up 0 bases, with 22 bases separating them. In DNA form, the CDR3 reads TGCGCCAGCAGCCAAGGTCGGCTAGCCCTAGGGCCTTTAGCCAAAAACATTCAGTACTTC. The encoded protein is CASSQGRLALGPLAKNIQYF.

The rearrangement joins TRBV5-5 to TRBJ1-1; D uncertain. The CDR3 is made up of 14 amino acids. Trimming removed 1 base from V and 1 base from J, with 8 bases in between. CDR1 and CDR2 from the germline V gene are SGHKS and YYEKEE (reference sequence). The CDR3 sequence: CASSLTAPNTEAFF. CDR3 DNA: TGTGCCAGCAGCTTGACAGCTCCGAACACTGAAGCTTTCTTT.

A remark on this clone: Other DNA variants within this sample encode the same CDR3. The V and J genes are TRBV6-1 and TRBJ2-3; 9 bases fit TRBD2. Germline CDR1 is MNHNS and CDR2 is SASEGT. This CDR3 comprises 14 residues. V shed 6 bases and J 0 bases; nucleotides not matched to a gene: 1. CDR3 DNA sequence: TGTGCCAGCAGGACTAGCGGCAGCACAGATACGCAGTATTTT. Its protein product is CASRTSGSTDTQYF.

This chain uses TRBV9 with TRBJ2-5; the D is unclear. The CDR3 spans 15 residues. Germline V gene sequence: CDR1 SGDLS, CDR2 YYNGEE. V dropped 4 bases and J dropped 1 base, with 14 bases sitting between them. CDR3 coding DNA: TGTGCCAGCAGCCCCGCCCCCACAGTCCAAGAGACCCAGTACTTC. Translated: CASSPAPTVQETQYF.

The chain is built from TRBV10-3 and TRBJ2-2; D unresolved. With 6 bases removed from V and 4 bases from J, the gap between germline ends came to 9 bases. The germline gives CDR1 ENHRY, CDR2 SYGVKD. This CDR3 has 13 amino acids. The CDR3 reads CAISHDSTGELFF. The CDR3 DNA sequence: TGTGCCATCAGCCATGATTCCACCGGGGAGCTGTTTTTT.

Turning to this clone: The sample holds other DNA sequences that translate to the same CDR3. This sequence joins TRBV7-2 and TRBJ2-7; TRBD1 aligns across 8 bases. The junction had 7 bases not matched to a gene; V was cut back by 5 bases and J by 4 bases. The CDR3 consists of 14 residues. The germline CDR1 and CDR2 sequences are SGHTA and FQGNSA. The CDR3: CASSPDRGRYEQYF. CDR3 DNA: TGTGCCAGCAGCCCAGACAGGGGACGGTACGAGCAGTACTTC.

This clone occurred once. This chain connects TRBV2 to TRBJ1-5; D uncertain. Trimming stripped 2 bases from V and 3 bases from J, with 20 bases between. The CDR3 runs 18 residues. Germline V lookup: CDR1 SNHLY, CDR2 FYNNEI. CDR3: CASSESRQEPTTNQPQHF. The CDR3 region has the DNA TGTGCCAGCAGTGAAAGTCGGCAGGAGCCGACTACCAATCAGCCCCAGCATTTT.

This clone was seen only once. The chain links TRBV5-6 to TRBJ2-5; D could derive from TRBD1 or TRBD2 (5 bases each). V gave up 2 bases and J gave up 4 bases, with 21 bases separating them. The germline V gene has CDR1 SGHDT and CDR2 YYEEEE. The CDR3 totals 17 residues. DNA for the CDR3: TGTGCCAGCAGCTTTCTGGTCAGGTTGGGACGGCGAGAGACCCAGTACTTC. This codes for CASSFLVRLGRRETQYF. Full variable domain (missing parts from reference TRBV5-6 and TRBJ2-5): DAGVTQSPTHLIKTRGQQVTLRCSPKSGHDTVSWYQQALGQGPQFIFQYYEEEERQRGNFPDRFSGHQFPNYSSELNVNALLLGDSALYLCASSFLVRLGRRETQYFGPGTRLLVL.

The CDR3: CASTGGGRVDSGANVLTF. CDR3 nucleotide sequence: TGTGCCAGCACGGGGGGCGGCAGGGTGGACTCTGGGGCCAACGTCCTGACTTTC. The genes are TRBV5-4 and TRBJ2-6; tentatively, D is TRBD2 (7 bases). The germline V gene encodes CDR1 SGHNT and CDR2 YYREEE (reference sequence). The CDR3 contains 18 residues. The ends were cut back, 6 bases at V and 0 bases at J, with 19 bases in the middle.

The chain links TRBV5-1 to TRBJ2-2; 9 nucleotides line up with TRBD1. Germline CDR1 is SGHRS and CDR2 is YFSETQ. V lost 4 bases and J lost 3; bases outside the gene matches: 13. This CDR3 contains 18 residues. DNA of the CDR3: TGCGCCAGCAGCCCCGGGACAGGGATGGGGAGAGACACCGGGGAGCTGTTTTTT. It yields the protein CASSPGTGMGRDTGELFF.

The chain employs TRBV7-3 and TRBJ2-6, with D unresolved. There are 16 residues in the CDR3. Germline CDR1 is SGHTA and CDR2 is FQGTGA. Trimming pared 1 base from V and 4 bases from J, leaving 11 bases between. This CDR3 is CASSLIPGSGANVLTF. DNA of the CDR3: TGTGCCAGCAGCTTAATACCGGGCTCGGGGGCCAACGTCCTGACTTTC.

This clone was observed a single time. The J gene is TRBJ2-2, the V gene TRBV7-9; 7 bases map to TRBD2. The CDR3 spans 14 residues. The J segment lost 3 bases and the V segment lost 6 bases, leaving 4 bases of the junction unmatched. Germline V gives CDR1 SEHNR, CDR2 FQNEAQ (reference sequence). DNA for the CDR3: TGTGCCAGCAGGTACCTAGCGGACACCGGGGAGCTGTTTTTT. Translated, it gives CASRYLADTGELFF.

This chain links TRBV6-5 with TRBJ2-1; maybe TRBD1 (5 bases). The germline V gene encodes CDR1 MNHEY and CDR2 SVGAGI. V shed 6 bases and J shed 6 bases, with 6 bases lying between them. The CDR3 sequence is 11 residues long. The CDR3 here is CASSQGNEQFF. The CDR3, as DNA: TGTGCCAGCAGCCAGGGCAATGAGCAGTTCTTC.

The rearrangement uses TRBV2 and TRBJ2-7, with TRBD2 as a possible D gene (6 bases). Trimming removed 8 bases at V and 1 base at J, with 18 bases between. CDR3 length: 15 amino acids. Germline CDR1 SNHLY, CDR2 FYNNEI. The CDR3 loop is CASVSPGRESYEQYF. The DNA for the CDR3 is TGTGCCAGCGTCAGTCCCGGGAGAGAGTCCTACGAGCAGTACTTC.

Regarding this clone: This specimen includes other DNA sequences encoding the same CDR3. The chain employs TRBV10-3 and TRBJ1-3; TRBD1 agrees at 7 bases. The CDR3 runs to 13 residues. V lost 6 bases and J lost 4; bases outside the gene matches: 3. Germline V gene lookup returns CDR1 ENHRY and CDR2 SYGVKD. The CDR3 DNA reads as TGTGCCATCAGCGGGACAGTGGGAAACACCATATATTTT. Its translation: CAISGTVGNTIYF.

This clone was observed a single time. V is TRBV4-1 and J is TRBJ2-7; TRBD1 is a possible D gene (6 bases). V lost 1 base, J lost 3 bases, and 13 bases lay in between. Germline V gene lookup returns CDR1 MGHRA and CDR2 YSYEKL. The CDR3 is 15 residues long. CDR3 coding DNA: TGCGCCAGCAGCCAAGTGGCAGGACAGCTCTACGAGCAGTACTTC. The encoded protein is CASSQVAGQLYEQYF.

The rearrangement links TRBV2 to TRBJ1-4, with D possibly TRBD1 on 6 matching bases. This CDR3 comprises 15 residues. Germline V gene sequence: CDR1 SNHLY, CDR2 FYNNEI. V gave up 5 bases and J gave up 6 bases, with 16 bases separating them. The CDR3 nucleotides are TGTGCCAGCAGTCTCGGGGGCAGCCAGGATGAAAAACTGTTTTTT. Encoded protein: CASSLGGSQDEKLFF. The full variable domain, completed using reference TRBV2 and TRBJ1-4, is EPEVTQTPSHQVTQMGQEVILRCVPISNHLYFYWYRQILGQKVEFLVSFYNNEISEKSEIFDDQFSVERPDGSNFTLKIRSTKLEDSAMYFCASSLGGSQDEKLFFGSGTQLSVL.

J is TRBJ2-2 and V is TRBV6-1, with D perhaps TRBD2 (5 bases). The length of the CDR3 is 16 residues. The V gene's germline CDR1 is MNHNS and CDR2 SASEGT. The V end lost 4 bases, the J end lost 2 bases, and 14 bases lay between the germline ends. This chain's CDR3 is CASSVPRTYNTGELFF. In DNA, the CDR3 is TGTGCCAGCAGTGTCCCGAGGACTTACAACACCGGGGAGCTGTTTTTT.

This clone came up once. J is TRBJ2-3 and V is TRBV19, with D perhaps matching TRBD1 or TRBD2 (5 bases each). Germline CDR1 and CDR2: LNHDA and SQIVND (reference sequence). V was cut by 5 bases and J by 5 bases, with 14 bases left in between. This CDR3 spans 14 amino acids. The CDR3 here is CASSPIRDRDTQYF. The CDR3 nucleotides are TGTGCCAGTAGTCCAATACGGGACCGAGATACGCAGTATTTT.

The chain uses TRBV11-3 and TRBJ2-5, with TRBD2 identical over 8 bases. The CDR3 has 15 amino acids. Per germline, CDR1 SGHNT and CDR2 YENEEA. J lost 5 bases, V lost 1 base, and 6 bases had no gene match. DNA for the CDR3: TGTGCCAGCAGCTTAGGAGCGGGAGTGAGTGAGACCCAGTACTTC. Protein: CASSLGAGVSETQYF.

About this clone: The sample holds other DNA sequences that translate to the same CDR3. The gene calls are TRBV14 and TRBJ2-5; D might be TRBD2 (6 bases). Germline values: CDR1 SGHDN, CDR2 FVKESK. The CDR3 is made up of 13 amino acids. Trimming stripped 4 bases from V and 1 base from J, with 7 bases between. CDR3 protein: CASSPGLQETQYF. DNA for the CDR3: TGTGCCAGCAGCCCGGGACTCCAAGAGACCCAGTACTTC.

The chain is built from TRBV18 and TRBJ2-6; a possible D gene is TRBD2 (5 bases). The germline gives CDR1 KGHSH, CDR2 LQKENI. The CDR3 sequence is 20 residues long. The V and J ends lost 1 base and 0 bases respectively, with 19 bases between them. CDR3 residues: CASSPQVFRTGSSGANVLTF. CDR3 in DNA: TGTGCCAGCTCACCACAAGTTTTCCGGACGGGGAGCTCTGGGGCCAACGTCCTGACTTTC.

With respect to this clone: Other DNA variants within this sample encode the same CDR3. The chain employs TRBV20-1 and TRBJ2-1; no clear D gene. The length of the CDR3 is 11 residues. Germline V lookup: CDR1 DFQATT, CDR2 SNEGSKA (reference sequence). Trimming took off 4 bases at V and 4 bases at J, with 5 bases between the two ends. CDR3 in DNA: TGCAGTGCTAAAAGATACAATGAGCAGTTCTTC. It specifies CSAKRYNEQFF.

In regard to this clone: Other DNA sequences in the same sample also yield this CDR3. The chain combines TRBV5-1 with TRBJ2-7; weak D call: TRBD1 (6 bases). CDR3 length: 14 amino acids. V lost 2 bases to trimming and J lost 0 bases, with 9 bases between them. Germline assignment: CDR1 SGHRS and CDR2 YFSETQ. This CDR3 reads CASSLGQTSYEQYF. As DNA, the CDR3 is TGCGCCAGCAGCTTAGGACAGACCTCCTACGAGCAGTACTTC.

The gene calls are TRBV30 and TRBJ2-3; no clear D gene. The CDR3 spans 12 residues. Germline values: CDR1 GTSNPN, CDR2 SVGIG (reference sequence). Trimming cost V 5 bases and J 4 bases, with 10 bases left between them. This chain's CDR3 is CAWALISDTQYF. CDR3 bases: TGTGCCTGGGCTCTGATCTCAGATACGCAGTATTTT.